This TCR beta chain was profiled in a study of CD8 T cells in ankylosing spondylitis. General study results and limits: Significant enrichment of disease-linked clones was reported in matched ankylosing spondylitis synovial fluid. Both synovial fluid and blood in reactive arthritis had previously been reported to carry some motif variants. Peripheral blood samples showed relatively rare disease-linked clones, and these clones were CD8+. Ankylosing spondylitis blood appeared to carry a characteristic TCR beta motif of several highly homologous variants.

V was shortened by 5 bases and J by 6 bases, with 17 bases between the two germline ends. There are 15 residues in the CDR3. From germline, CDR1 is SGDLS and CDR2 YYNGEE. This clonotype was seen ten or more times. Its antigen is still unknown. TCRdb passed the 5' RACE reads through MiXCR, listing each CDR3 protein once. The sample carries 200,000 to 250,000 distinct CDR3 sequences, 8% to 11% recorded once. Sequenced material: blood, either unsorted or a sorted T cell fraction (not recorded which). This clonotype originated in a male donor with ankylosing spondylitis or in good health (not recorded which). The rearrangement joins TRBV9 to TRBJ2-2; a weak D match, TRBD1 (5 bases). CDR3 DNA sequence: TGTGCCAGCAGTACCACGGAAGGGGTAGCCGGGGAGCTGTTTTTT. Residues: CASSTTEGVAGELFF.